A single sample is the source of the 29 T cell receptor beta chains below, sequenced in a study of neurological immune-mediated disorders. One entry per CDR3 protein, called by TCRdb with MiXCR from the 5' RACE reads. This table holds around 33,000 distinct CDR3 sequences, under 7.5% found once. Material for sequencing was PBMCs. These receptors originate from a middle-aged woman in good health.

This clonotype was detected many times. The chain joins TRBV24-1 to TRBJ2-2; possibly TRBD1 or TRBD2 for D (6 bases each). CDR3 length: 20 amino acids. Trimming took off 3 bases at V and 0 bases at J, with 22 bases between the two ends. Germline values: CDR1 KGHDR, CDR2 SFDVKD. The CDR3 reads CATSDIRGPGQNTNTGELFF. The CDR3 DNA follows: TGTGCCACCAGTGATATCCGGGGGCCGGGTCAAAACACGAACACCGGGGAGCTGTTTTTT.

This rearrangement joins TRBV18 to TRBJ2-2, with TRBD2 matching over 7 bases. V gave up 1 base and J gave up 4 bases; unmatched junction bases: 6. Germline loops: CDR1 KGHSH, CDR2 LQKENI. The CDR3 length is 16 residues. The CDR3 region has the DNA TGTGCCAGCTCACCACGAGTAGCGGGCCTCACCGGGGAGCTGTTTTTT. This sequence encodes CASSPRVAGLTGELFF.

This clonotype was detected many times. V is TRBV10-3 and J is TRBJ1-5; no clear D. V shed 0 bases and J shed 4 bases, with 4 bases lying between them. The CDR3 sequence is 13 residues long. CDR1 is ENHRY, CDR2 SYGVKD, per germline. The CDR3 loop is CAISESTNQPQHF. The CDR3 region has the DNA TGTGCCATCAGTGAGTCAACAAATCAGCCCCAGCATTTT.

This clonotype was observed a handful of times. This sequence may be a read error, since a much larger clone differs from it by one base. V gene TRBV6-1 combines with J gene TRBJ2-1, with TRBD2 as a possible D gene (6 bases). There are 14 residues in the CDR3. Germline V lookup: CDR1 MNHNS, CDR2 SASEGT. The CDR3 bases are TGTGTCAGCACCCGGGACTTTGGTGACAATGAGCAGTTCTTC. As protein: CVSTRDFGDNEQFF.

The table lists this clonotype with many counts. This chain joins TRBV20-1 and TRBJ2-7; tentative D call: TRBD1 (6 bases). From germline, CDR1 is DFQATT and CDR2 SNEGSKA (reference sequence). The CDR3 extends over 14 amino acids. The germline V and J ends were trimmed by 3 bases and 3 bases, with 15 bases remaining between them. The DNA of the CDR3 is TGCAGTGCTAGGTTAGGGCAGGGGATCTACGAGCAGTACTTC. This gives the protein CSARLGQGIYEQYF.

This clonotype was recorded at least ten times. The chain is built from TRBV5-1 and TRBJ2-6; D gene uncertain. V was cut by 0 bases and J by 1 base, with 5 bases left in between. This CDR3 contains 15 residues. The V gene's germline CDR1 is SGHRS and CDR2 YFSETQ. CDR3 in amino acids: CASSLEGSGANVLTF. Here the CDR3 DNA reads TGCGCCAGCAGCTTGGAAGGGTCTGGGGCCAACGTCCTGACTTTC.

This clonotype was seen at least ten times. The chain carries TRBV5-5 and TRBJ2-4; no clear D gene. CDR3 length: 13 amino acids. V was trimmed by 0 bases and J by 16 bases, leaving 17 bases between them. CDR1 is SGHKS, CDR2 YYEKEE, per germline (reference sequence). CDR3 nucleotide sequence: TGTGCCAGCAGCTTGGAGGTTTGGAGCCTTTTCTACTTC. This sequence encodes CASSLEVWSLFYF.

There are many counts of this clonotype. Being one base from a much bigger clone, this may be a read error. The chain joins TRBV6-2 or TRBV6-3 to TRBJ2-5; D uncertain. Per the germline V gene, CDR1 is MNHEY and CDR2 is SVGEGT. The CDR3 totals 12 residues. V shed 0 bases and J shed 7 bases, with 6 bases lying between them. CDR3 coding DNA: TGTGCCAGCAGTTACTCGAATGGGACCCAGTACTTC. Translating gives CASSYSNGTQYF.

There are many counts of this clonotype. J is TRBJ1-1 and V is TRBV3-1; TRBD1 is a possible D gene (5 bases). The CDR3 contains 14 residues. CDR1 and CDR2 (germline): LGHDT, YNNKEL (reference sequence). Deletions cut 4 bases from V and 0 bases from J, with 9 bases between. This CDR3 reads CASSPSQVNTEAFF. Written as DNA, the CDR3 is TGTGCCAGCAGCCCTTCACAGGTGAACACTGAAGCTTTCTTT.

V and J are TRBV5-1 and TRBJ2-7, with D unresolved. The CDR3 runs to 12 residues. The V end lost 3 bases, the J end lost 10 bases, and 14 bases lay between the germline ends. CDR1 and CDR2 from the germline V gene are SGHRS and YFSETQ. CDR3 nucleotide sequence: TGCGCCAGCAGCTACATGGGTGGCGATCAGTACTTC. Translation gives CASSYMGGDQYF.

In this sample, this clonotype turned up many times. This chain connects TRBV4-1 to TRBJ2-1; 9 nucleotides match TRBD1. V trimming: 0 bases; J trimming: 4 bases; junction bases outside the gene matches: 7. The CDR3 has 17 residues. Germline V gene lookup returns CDR1 MGHRA and CDR2 YSYEKL. CDR3 nucleotide sequence: TGCGCCAGCAGCCAAGATTGGGACAGGGAGGGTTACAATGAGCAGTTCTTC. It translates to CASSQDWDREGYNEQFF.

The chain couples TRBV2 to TRBJ2-1, with 11 nucleotides matching TRBD2. This CDR3 has 15 amino acids. Germline V gene sequence: CDR1 SNHLY, CDR2 FYNNEI. V shed 6 bases and J 3 bases; nucleotides not matched to a gene: 4. The CDR3 is CASSATSGSYNEQFF. The CDR3 region has the DNA TGTGCCAGCAGCGCTACTAGCGGGAGCTACAATGAGCAGTTCTTC.

This clonotype was counted at least ten times. V gene TRBV7-2 combines with J gene TRBJ2-4, with 11 bases aligning to TRBD2. This CDR3 contains 15 residues. Germline CDR1 is SGHTA and CDR2 is FQGNSA. The ends lost 5 bases at V and 11 bases at J; junction bases unmatched: 11. The DNA of the CDR3 is TGTGCCAGCAGCCCGAAACTAGCGGGGGCTGGGGTTCAGTACTTC. It translates to CASSPKLAGAGVQYF.

This clonotype has ten or more counts. J is TRBJ1-5 and V is TRBV12-3 or TRBV12-4, with 8 bases fitting TRBD1. The CDR3 sequence is 16 residues long. V was clipped by 1 base and J by 7 bases; unmatched bases: 9. As DNA, the CDR3 is TGTGCCAGCAGTTTAGTCCCAGGACAGGGAAACCAGCCCCAGCATTTT. It yields the protein CASSLVPGQGNQPQHF.

This clonotype was seen ten or more times. The V call is TRBV27, the J call TRBJ2-1; D might be TRBD2 (6 bases). The CDR3 has 14 amino acids. From germline, CDR1 is MNHEY and CDR2 SMNVEV (reference sequence). Between the trimmed V and J ends, which lost 5 bases and 5 bases, there was a span of 13 bases. The CDR3 here is CASSPGLANNEQFF. CDR3 nucleotides: TGTGCCAGCAGTCCGGGACTGGCGAACAATGAGCAGTTCTTC.

Ten or more counts support this clonotype. The chain recombines TRBV18 with TRBJ1-1, with D maybe TRBD1 (6 bases). This CDR3 has 16 amino acids. Germline CDR1 is KGHSH and CDR2 is LQKENI. V dropped 5 bases and J dropped 0 bases, with 16 bases sitting between them. The CDR3 loop reads CASSIGGQTMNTEAFF. For the CDR3, the DNA is TGTGCCAGCTCAATCGGGGGGCAAACGATGAACACTGAAGCTTTCTTT.

This clonotype was observed at least ten times. The V call is TRBV28, the J call TRBJ1-1; D not resolved. CDR3 size: 14 residues. The V end was cut by 2 bases, the J end by 1 base, with 8 bases between. Germline loops: CDR1 MDHEN, CDR2 SYDVKM. The CDR3 DNA is TGTGCCAGCAGTTTACATTGGGAGAACACTGAAGCTTTCTTT. It encodes CASSLHWENTEAFF.

This clonotype was observed at least ten times. J is TRBJ2-1 and V is TRBV9, with D possibly called TRBD1 or TRBD2 (5 bases each). V was clipped by 0 bases and J by 4 bases, with 8 bases between them. CDR3 length equals 14 residues. Germline lookup yields CDR1 SGDLS and CDR2 YYNGEE. The CDR3 nucleotides read TGTGCCAGCAGCGTAGATTGGGGGTACAATGAGCAGTTCTTC. It specifies CASSVDWGYNEQFF.

At least ten counts were recorded for this clonotype. This sequence joins TRBV12-5 and TRBJ2-5; a weak D match, TRBD2 (6 bases). Germline V gene sequence: CDR1 LGHNT, CDR2 FRNRAP. Trimming pared 1 base from V and 1 base from J, leaving 16 bases between. The CDR3 totals 17 residues. The chain's CDR3 is CASGLAGTGGIQETQYF. The DNA of the CDR3 is TGTGCTAGTGGTTTGGCCGGGACTGGAGGTATCCAAGAGACCCAGTACTTC.

This clonotype occurred many times. The V call is TRBV15, the J call TRBJ2-5; D possibly uses TRBD1 or TRBD2 (5 bases each). Trimming cost V 7 bases and J 4 bases, with 16 bases left between them. Per germline, CDR1 LNHNV and CDR2 YYDKDF (reference sequence). CDR3 length equals 14 residues. Here the CDR3 DNA reads TGTGCCACCAATCCGGGGCTGAGGATAGAGACCCAGTACTTC. Its translation is CATNPGLRIETQYF.

This clonotype has ten or more counts. This chain links TRBV5-4 with TRBJ1-1, with a tentative D call TRBD1 (5 bases). This CDR3 comprises 15 residues. Trimming shortened V by 0 bases and J by 0 bases, and 9 bases separated the two germline ends. The germline CDR1 and CDR2 sequences are SGHNT and YYREEE (reference sequence). CDR3 amino acids: CASSLEKGLNTEAFF. Here the CDR3 DNA reads TGTGCCAGCAGCTTGGAAAAGGGACTGAACACTGAAGCTTTCTTT.

This clonotype was counted ten times or more. V is TRBV29-1 and J is TRBJ1-5; the D gene is possibly TRBD1 (5 bases). V was trimmed by 5 bases and J by 1 base, leaving 9 bases between them. Germline V CDR1 and CDR2: SQVTM, ANQGSEA. The length of the CDR3 is 13 residues. The DNA of the CDR3 is TGCAGCGTTCAGGGAGGGAGCAATCAGCCCCAGCATTTT. This encodes CSVQGGSNQPQHF.

This clonotype has a count of ten or more. The chain uses TRBV5-1 and TRBJ1-2; 8 nucleotides align to TRBD1. The V segment lost 3 bases and the J segment 3 bases; nucleotides outside the gene matches: 4. CDR3 length: 14 residues. Germline CDR1 and CDR2: SGHRS and YFSETQ. The CDR3 bases are TGCGCCAGCAGCTCCAGGGGGCGCCACTATGGCTACACCTTC. It is translated as CASSSRGRHYGYTF.

This clonotype was counted many times. The chain carries TRBV5-1 and TRBJ2-3; possibly TRBD2 for D (6 bases). Germline V gives CDR1 SGHRS, CDR2 YFSETQ. The CDR3 is made up of 17 amino acids. Trimming took 2 bases from V and 1 from J, leaving 17 bases between them. CDR3 in amino acids: CASSFDRLVGGTDTQYF. The CDR3 DNA reads as TGCGCCAGCAGCTTCGACCGACTAGTCGGGGGCACAGATACGCAGTATTTT.

This clonotype appeared many times. The rearrangement links TRBV29-1 to TRBJ2-7; D ambiguous. Germline V CDR1 and CDR2: SQVTM, ANQGSEA. V was cut by 5 bases and J by 3 bases, with 8 bases left in between. The CDR3 runs to 11 residues. The CDR3 DNA sequence: TGCAGCGTTATGAGAGACTACGAGCAGTACTTC. As protein: CSVMRDYEQYF.

This clonotype was observed many times. This chain connects TRBV18 to TRBJ1-1; D unclear. The CDR3 sequence is 12 residues long. V was pared by 0 bases and J by 1 base, with 0 bases between. Germline CDR1 KGHSH, CDR2 LQKENI. The CDR3 DNA reads as TGTGCCAGCTCACCACCGAACACTGAAGCTTTCTTT. Translation: CASSPPNTEAFF.

This clonotype was counted at least ten times. This chain connects TRBV7-9 to TRBJ2-4, with a weak D call TRBD1 (6 bases). The CDR3 is 17 residues long. V lost 5 bases and J 0 bases, leaving 17 bases between the germline ends. Germline V gene sequence: CDR1 SEHNR, CDR2 FQNEAQ (reference sequence). The CDR3 is CASSPLLKGVAKNIQYF. CDR3 coding DNA: TGTGCCAGCAGCCCCCTTTTAAAGGGGGTAGCCAAAAACATTCAGTACTTC.

This clonotype occurred many times. V is TRBV14 and J is TRBJ2-3, with TRBD2 matching 8 bases. The CDR3 is made up of 16 amino acids. The germline CDR1 and CDR2 sequences are SGHDN and FVKESK. V lost 4 bases to trimming and J lost 9 bases; unmatched junction nucleotides: 15. CDR3 sequence (DNA): TGTGCCAGCAGCCCCCAAGCGGGAGCCCCTCCAGGGACGCAGTATTTT. Its translation is CASSPQAGAPPGTQYF.

Comment on this clonotype: At one end the junction does not follow the germline gene, possibly because of a read error. The chain has TRBV5-1 and TRBJ1-5; D is perhaps TRBD1 (5 bases). Germline loops: CDR1 SGHRS, CDR2 YFSETQ. This CDR3 is built from 15 residues. The DNA for the CDR3 is TGCGCCAACAGCTTTGGGACGGGTACCAATCAGCCCCAGCATTTT. Amino acids: CANSFGTGTNQPQHF.